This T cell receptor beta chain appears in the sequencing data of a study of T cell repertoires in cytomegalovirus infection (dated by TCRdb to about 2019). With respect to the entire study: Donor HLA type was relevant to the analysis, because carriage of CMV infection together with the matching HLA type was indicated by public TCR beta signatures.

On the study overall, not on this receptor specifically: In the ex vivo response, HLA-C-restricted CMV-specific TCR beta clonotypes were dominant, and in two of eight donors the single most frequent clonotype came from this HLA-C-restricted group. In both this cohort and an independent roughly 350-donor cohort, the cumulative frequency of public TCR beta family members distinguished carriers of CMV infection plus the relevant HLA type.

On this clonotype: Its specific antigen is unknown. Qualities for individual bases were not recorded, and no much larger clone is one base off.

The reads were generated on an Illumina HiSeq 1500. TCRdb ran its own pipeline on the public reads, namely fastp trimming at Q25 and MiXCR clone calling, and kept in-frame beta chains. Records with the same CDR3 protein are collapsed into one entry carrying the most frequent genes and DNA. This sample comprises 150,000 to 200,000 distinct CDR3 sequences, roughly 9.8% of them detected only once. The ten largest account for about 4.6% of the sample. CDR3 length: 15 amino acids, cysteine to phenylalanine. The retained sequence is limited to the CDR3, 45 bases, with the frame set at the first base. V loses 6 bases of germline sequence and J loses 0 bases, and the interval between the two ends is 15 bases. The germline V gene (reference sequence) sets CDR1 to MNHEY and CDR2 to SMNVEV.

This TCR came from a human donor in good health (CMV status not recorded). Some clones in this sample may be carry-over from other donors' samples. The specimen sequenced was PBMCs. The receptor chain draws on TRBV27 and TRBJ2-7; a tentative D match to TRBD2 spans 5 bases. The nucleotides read TGTGCCAGCAGCCGAGGGTCAAAGAGCTCCTACGAGCAGTACTTC. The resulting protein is CASSRGSKSSYEQYF.